This TCR beta chain was documented in a study of T-cell reconstitution after alpha-beta-depleted transplantation in children. The table lists this clonotype with a few counts. Its antigen is still unknown. The CDR3 totals 16 residues. The trim removed 1 base at V and 0 bases at J, leaving 5 bases unmatched. Molecular barcoding with unique molecular identifiers was used for the TCRbeta library. One entry per CDR3 protein, called by TCRdb with MiXCR from the PCR reads. The top ten hold roughly a tenth of the sample, which has fewer than 150,000 distinct CDR3 sequences, more than 20% seen once. Study-level points and caveats: The study reportedly traced alpha-beta T cells about two months after transplant to several hundred expanded graft clones. At the one-year point after transplant, T-cell counts and TCRbeta diversity were found to come mostly from T cells that had been newly produced.

The V and J genes are TRBV12-3 or TRBV12-4 and TRBJ2-5, with 7 bases aligning to TRBD2. The input for sequencing was PBMCs, mostly from graft donor cells, taken 180 days after TCRalphabeta/CD19-depleted stem cell transplant. This sequence was found in a male patient aged 2-15 years who had a stem cell transplant for chronic granulomatous disease, so the T cells may come from the graft donor. CDR3 sequence (DNA): TGTGCCAGCAGTTTAGTGCTAGCGGACTACCAAGAGACCCAGTACTTC. The encoded protein is CASSLVLADYQETQYF.